The 4 T cell receptor beta chains below come from one sample, sequenced in a study of T cell repertoires in ileal Crohn's disease (dated 2019 in TCRdb). Libraries were made using the immunoSEQ multiplex PCR assay. The clones in this table, taken by TCRdb from immuneACCESS, are in-frame only. Not every clone is retained; where verified, under half of the shortfall comes from an unresolved V gene, and the cause of the rest is unknown. The sample data list roughly 3,900 clones, and around 80% of these were observed just once. Over 10% of the sample lies in the top ten. The time point label for this specimen denotes: neoterminal ileum biopsy at postoperative endoscopy, about 6 months after surgery. The sequencing input was ileal tissue. The receptors here all came from an adult with Crohn's disease.

The genes are TRBV27 and TRBJ2-3, with unresolved D. Trimming took 4 bases from V and 6 from J, leaving 8 bases between them. Germline V gene data show CDR1 as MNHEY and CDR2 as SMNVEV (reference sequence). The CDR3 sequence is 12 residues long. CDR3 residues: CASSSRGDTQYF. In DNA form, the CDR3 reads TGTGCCAGCAGTTCAAGAGGTGATACGCAGTATTTT.

The J gene is TRBJ1-1, the V gene TRBV28; no firm D call. Trimming cost V 7 bases and J 0 bases, with 9 bases left between them. The CDR3 is made up of 13 amino acids. The V gene's germline CDR1 is MDHEN and CDR2 SYDVKM. The DNA of the CDR3 is TGTGCCAGCAAGGAGGGATTGAACACTGAAGCTTTCTTT. Its translation: CASKEGLNTEAFF.

This sequence joins TRBV7-8 and TRBJ2-7, with 8 bases matching TRBD1. The V segment lost 3 bases and the J segment 3 bases; nucleotides outside the gene matches: 4. The CDR3 has 14 residues. CDR1 and CDR2 from the germline V gene are SGHVS and FQNEAQ. This CDR3 is CASSFDRGYYEQYF. Written as DNA, the CDR3 is TGTGCCAGCAGCTTTGACAGGGGTTACTACGAGCAGTACTTC.

The CDR3 coding sequence is TGCGCCAGCAGCCAAGACGGGAATCCTGGAAACACCATATATTTT. Translated: CASSQDGNPGNTIYF. The chain has TRBV4-3 and TRBJ1-3, with D hard to call. V was shortened by 0 bases and J by 2 bases, with 8 bases between the two germline ends. The CDR3 runs 15 residues. Germline CDR1 is LGHNA and CDR2 is YSLEER.